This T cell receptor beta chain was profiled in a study of shared clonotypes between healthy human individuals. Turning to the study itself: There were three CD4 naive, three CD4 memory, two CD8 naive and one CD8 memory plates per donor. Study results and limitations: Richness estimates generally favored naive over memory subsets.

Note on this clone: Its specificity is unknown.

Investigators divided CD4+ cells into CD45RA+ naive and CD45RA-negative memory subsets. The V end lost 2 bases, the J end lost 1 base, and 9 bases lay between the germline ends. CDR3 length: 15 amino acids. The germline gives CDR1 LNHDA, CDR2 SQIVND (reference sequence). Across several immunoSEQ plates, the genomic DNA of each subset was split evenly. The table came from immunoSEQ multiplex PCR; TCRdb's copy has only in-frame clones and leaves some out. Of approximately 720,000 clones listed, around 72% are singletons. The source is a woman between 25 and 40 years old in good health. Sequenced input: memory CD4+ T cells sorted from blood. Subset defined: CD45RA-negative fraction. The chain links TRBV19 to TRBJ2-1; D might be TRBD2 (7 bases). For the CDR3, the DNA is TGTGCCAGTAGTATACGGGGGGCTTCCTACAATGAGCAGTTCTTC. This encodes CASSIRGASYNEQFF.